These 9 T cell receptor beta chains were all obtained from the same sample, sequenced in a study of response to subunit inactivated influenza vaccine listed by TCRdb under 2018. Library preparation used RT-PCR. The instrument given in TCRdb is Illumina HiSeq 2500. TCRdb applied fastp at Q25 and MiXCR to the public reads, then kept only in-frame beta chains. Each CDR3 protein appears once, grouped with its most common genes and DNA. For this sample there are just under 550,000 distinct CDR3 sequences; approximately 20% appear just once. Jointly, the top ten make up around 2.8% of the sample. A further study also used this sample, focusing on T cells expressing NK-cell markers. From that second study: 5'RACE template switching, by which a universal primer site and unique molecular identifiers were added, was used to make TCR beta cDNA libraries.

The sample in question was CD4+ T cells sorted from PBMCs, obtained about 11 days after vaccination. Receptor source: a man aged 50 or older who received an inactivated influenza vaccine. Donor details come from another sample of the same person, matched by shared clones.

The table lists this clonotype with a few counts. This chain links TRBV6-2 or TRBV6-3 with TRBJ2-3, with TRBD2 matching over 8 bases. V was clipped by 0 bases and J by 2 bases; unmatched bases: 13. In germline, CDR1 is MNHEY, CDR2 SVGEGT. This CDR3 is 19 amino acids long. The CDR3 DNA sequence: TGTGCCAGCAGTTACTCGACCGGGTCAGCGGGGGCGATCACAGATACGCAGTATTTT. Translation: CASSYSTGSAGAITDTQYF.

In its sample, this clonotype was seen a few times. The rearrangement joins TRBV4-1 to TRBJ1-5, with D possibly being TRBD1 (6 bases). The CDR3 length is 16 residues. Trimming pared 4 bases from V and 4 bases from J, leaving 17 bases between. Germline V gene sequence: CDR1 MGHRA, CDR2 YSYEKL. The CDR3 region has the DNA TGCGCCAGCAGCCCGATTTTGAGGGGGAGAAATCAGCCCCAGCATTTT. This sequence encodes CASSPILRGRNQPQHF.

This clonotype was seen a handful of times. The CDR3 sequence is CASSFTGGFAEAFF. For the CDR3, the DNA is TGTGCCAGCAGTTTCACAGGGGGGTTCGCTGAAGCTTTCTTT. This chain links TRBV12-3 or TRBV12-4 with TRBJ1-1; TRBD1 matches 8 bases. The V and J ends lost 3 bases and 6 bases, in that order; junction bases with no gene match: 6. The CDR3 spans 14 residues.

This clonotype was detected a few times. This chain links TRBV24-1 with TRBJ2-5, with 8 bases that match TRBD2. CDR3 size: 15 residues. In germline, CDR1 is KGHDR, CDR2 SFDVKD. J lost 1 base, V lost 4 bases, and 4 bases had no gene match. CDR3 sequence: CATSDRGGLQETQYF. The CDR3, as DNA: TGTGCCACCAGTGACCGGGGGGGGCTCCAAGAGACCCAGTACTTC.

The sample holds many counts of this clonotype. Here the CDR3 reads CASSRYRGETQYF. CDR3 DNA: TGTGCCAGCAGCCGCTACAGGGGAGAGACCCAGTACTTC. This chain uses TRBV6-2 or TRBV6-3 with TRBJ2-5; 7 bases are a match to TRBD1. Per the germline V gene, CDR1 is MNHEY and CDR2 is SVGEGT. V was pared by 6 bases and J by 4 bases, with 5 bases of the junction left unmatched. CDR3 length: 13 amino acids.

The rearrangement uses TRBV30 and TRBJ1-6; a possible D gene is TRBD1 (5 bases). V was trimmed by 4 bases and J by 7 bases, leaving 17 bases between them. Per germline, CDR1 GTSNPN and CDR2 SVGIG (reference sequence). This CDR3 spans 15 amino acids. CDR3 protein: CAWTHLGVFNSPLHF. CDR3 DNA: TGTGCCTGGACCCATCTAGGGGTTTTCAATTCACCCCTCCACTTT.

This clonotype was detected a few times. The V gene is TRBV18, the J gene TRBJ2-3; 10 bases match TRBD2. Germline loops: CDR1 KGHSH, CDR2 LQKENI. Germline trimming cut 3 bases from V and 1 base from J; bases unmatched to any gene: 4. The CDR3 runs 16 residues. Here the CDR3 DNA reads TGTGCCAGCTCACCCCAGCTAGCGGGAGGCACAGATACGCAGTATTTT. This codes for CASSPQLAGGTDTQYF.

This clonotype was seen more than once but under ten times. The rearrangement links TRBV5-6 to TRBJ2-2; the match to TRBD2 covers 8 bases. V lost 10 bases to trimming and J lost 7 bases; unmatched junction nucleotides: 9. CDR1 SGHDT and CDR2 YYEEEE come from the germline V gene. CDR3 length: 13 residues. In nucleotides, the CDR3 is TGTGCCTGGCAACGGGGGGGCAGCGGGGAGCTGTTTTTT. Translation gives CAWQRGGSGELFF.

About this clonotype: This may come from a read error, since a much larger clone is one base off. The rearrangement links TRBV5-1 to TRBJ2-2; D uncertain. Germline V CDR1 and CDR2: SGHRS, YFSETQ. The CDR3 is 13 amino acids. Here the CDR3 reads CASSLTLTEELFF. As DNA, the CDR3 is TGCGCCAGCAGCTTAACTCTCACCGAGGAGCTGTTTTTT.